What follows are 18 T cell receptor beta chains derived from one specimen sequenced in a study of T cells in Graves' hyperthyroidism and ophthalmopathy. RNA transcripts gave rise to amplified TCR beta CDR3 regions. Using the HTBI primer set, a first-round RT-PCR was run on the TCR CDR3. TCRdb used MiXCR to reprocess the multiplex PCR reads, holding one entry per CDR3 protein. The table has 500,000 to 650,000 distinct CDR3 sequences, roughly 17% seen once. The sequenced material came from blood. These receptors were obtained from a woman under 30 with Graves' ophthalmopathy.

J is TRBJ2-1 and V is TRBV4-3; D is uncertain. Trimming left V 0 bases short and J 4 bases short, with 10 bases between. Germline values: CDR1 LGHNA, CDR2 YSLEER. CDR3 length: 15 residues. The CDR3 DNA is TGCGCCAGCAGCCAAGATTTGGACCTATACAATGAGCAGTTCTTC. Translating gives CASSQDLDLYNEQFF.

This clonotype was seen many times. The chain's CDR3 is CASSLTGPNYGYTF. CDR3 nucleotide sequence: TGTGCCAGCAGTCTGACAGGGCCTAACTATGGCTACACCTTC. The rearrangement uses TRBV27 and TRBJ1-2; TRBD1 matches at 7 bases. Losses at the gene ends were 5 bases for V and 0 bases for J; bases not matched to a gene: 3. From germline, CDR1 is MNHEY and CDR2 SMNVEV (reference sequence). CDR3 length: 14 residues.

In this sample, this clonotype turned up a few times. The gene calls are TRBV27 and TRBJ2-7, with D possibly matching TRBD2 (6 bases). The V end was cut by 0 bases, the J end by 4 bases, with 16 bases between. The CDR3 covers 16 residues. Germline V gene lookup returns CDR1 MNHEY and CDR2 SMNVEV (reference sequence). The CDR3, as DNA: TGTGCCAGCAGTTTATCGGGGGGTACTCTCGGGTACGAGCAGTACTTC. It specifies CASSLSGGTLGYEQYF.

The chain employs TRBV20-1 and TRBJ2-7, with D possibly being TRBD2 (5 bases). CDR3 size: 14 residues. V lost 6 bases and J lost 0, with 15 bases in between. The germline V gene encodes CDR1 DFQATT and CDR2 SNEGSKA (reference sequence). The CDR3 DNA is TGCAGTGCGAGCCCTAGCACGAGCTCCTACGAGCAGTACTTC. Amino acid sequence: CSASPSTSSYEQYF.

This clonotype showed up just a few times. The CDR3 reads CAVREAFF. CDR3 nucleotide sequence: TGTGCGGTACGGGAAGCTTTCTTT. The chain has TRBV6-5 and TRBJ1-1; D ambiguous. The germline gives CDR1 MNHEY, CDR2 SVGAGI. The CDR3 consists of 8 residues.

As for this clonotype: A much larger clonotype is one base distant, so this may be a read error. This chain connects TRBV5-1 to TRBJ1-1; perhaps TRBD1 as D (5 bases). There are 14 residues in the CDR3. With 0 bases removed from V and 1 base from J, the gap between germline ends came to 7 bases. From germline, CDR1 is SGHRS and CDR2 YFSETQ. The CDR3 DNA reads as TGCGCCAGCAGCTTGGGGGACGAGAACACTGAAGCTTTCTTT. Its translation is CASSLGDENTEAFF.

V is TRBV20-1 and J is TRBJ2-7; 9 bases fit TRBD2. The CDR3 runs 15 residues. Germline V CDR1 and CDR2: DFQATT, SNEGSKA (reference sequence). After removal of 2 bases from V and 5 bases from J, the junction contained 10 bases not matched to a gene. The CDR3 DNA reads TGCAGTGCTAGATGGCCCACTAGCGGGCGGAACGAGCAGTACTTC. It encodes CSARWPTSGRNEQYF.

The chain carries TRBV5-1 and TRBJ1-5, with D perhaps TRBD1 (5 bases). V was clipped by 4 bases and J by 7 bases, with 15 bases between them. The CDR3 consists of 14 residues. CDR1 is SGHRS and CDR2 is YFSETQ in the germline V gene. The CDR3 sequence: CASSAGRGGQPQHF. In nucleotides, the CDR3 is TGCGCCAGCAGCGCGGGACGGGGGGGACAGCCCCAGCATTTT.

This clonotype occurred many times. J is TRBJ2-7 and V is TRBV28; 8 bases are shared with TRBD1. The CDR3 sequence is 14 residues long. In germline, CDR1 is MDHEN, CDR2 SYDVKM. J lost 3 bases, V lost 5 bases, and 6 bases had no gene match. As DNA, the CDR3 is TGTGCCAGCAGTCCAGACAGGGGTCACTACGAGCAGTACTTC. This translates into CASSPDRGHYEQYF.

In this sample, this clonotype turned up many times. The J gene is TRBJ2-3, the V gene TRBV28; D is possibly TRBD1 (5 bases). This CDR3 is 16 amino acids long. The ends were cut back, 2 bases at V and 6 bases at J, with 18 bases in the middle. Germline lookup yields CDR1 MDHEN and CDR2 SYDVKM. CDR3: CASSLGQGRFVDTQYF. The CDR3, as DNA: TGTGCCAGCAGTTTAGGGCAGGGTCGTTTTGTGGATACGCAGTATTTT. Together with reference TRBV28 and TRBJ2-3, the CDR3 gives the full variable domain: DVKVTQSSRYLVKRTGEKVFLECVQDMDHENMFWYRQDPGLGLRLIYFSYDVKMKEKGDIPEGYSVSREKKERFSLILESASTNQTSMYLCASSLGQGRFVDTQYFGPGTRLTVL.

The sample holds many counts of this clonotype. The V gene is TRBV6-1, the J gene TRBJ2-3; D is possibly TRBD2 (7 bases). Trimming shortened V by 6 bases and J by 1 base, and 14 bases separated the two germline ends. The CDR3 has 15 amino acids. Germline V lookup: CDR1 MNHNS, CDR2 SASEGT. CDR3 in DNA: TGTGCCAGCAGCGAACAGGGAGGGGGCACAGATACGCAGTATTTT. Residues: CASSEQGGGTDTQYF.

This clonotype was seen many times. This rearrangement joins TRBV28 to TRBJ2-1; 8 bases match TRBD1. V trimming: 2 bases; J trimming: 3 bases; junction bases outside the gene matches: 3. CDR3 length: 15 amino acids. In germline, CDR1 is MDHEN, CDR2 SYDVKM. This CDR3 reads CASSLQDRVYNEQFF. Here the CDR3 DNA reads TGTGCCAGCAGTTTACAGGACAGGGTCTACAATGAGCAGTTCTTC.

This clonotype has a handful of counts. The genes are TRBV4-1 and TRBJ1-5, with TRBD1 as a possible D gene (6 bases). The CDR3 is 16 amino acids. The germline V and J ends were trimmed by 0 bases and 6 bases, with 15 bases remaining between them. CDR1 and CDR2 from the germline V gene are MGHRA and YSYEKL. The CDR3: CASSQDSGGQSQPQHF. As DNA, the CDR3 is TGCGCCAGCAGCCAAGATAGCGGGGGGCAGAGTCAGCCCCAGCATTTT.

On this clonotype itself: A much larger clone differs from this one at a single base, so this may be a read error. The genes are TRBV11-2 and TRBJ2-7; D is unclear. The CDR3 totals 14 residues. V dropped 1 base and J dropped 5 bases, with 12 bases sitting between them. Germline CDR1 is SGHAT and CDR2 is FQNNGV. The CDR3 DNA reads TGTGCCAGCAGCTTAGGTGGTGGGGTCCACGAGCAGTACTTC. It codes for CASSLGGGVHEQYF.

Concerning this clonotype: Germline is not matched at one junction end, which may reflect a read error. V usage is TRBV13 and J usage is TRBJ2-3; 8 nucleotides match TRBD2. Germline V gene lookup returns CDR1 PRHDT and CDR2 FYEKMQ (reference sequence). The CDR3 is 16 amino acids. This chain's CDR3 is CASSQLAESRRRTQYF. DNA of the CDR3: TGCGCCAGCAGCCAACTAGCGGAGTCCCGCCGGCGGACGCAGTATTTT.

This clonotype was seen a few times. This chain joins TRBV9 and TRBJ2-2; D is unresolved. This CDR3 has 15 residues. With 0 bases removed from V and 2 bases from J, the gap between germline ends came to 8 bases. The V gene's germline CDR1 is SGDLS and CDR2 YYNGEE. This CDR3 is CASSVGGINTGELFF. Here the CDR3 DNA reads TGTGCCAGCAGCGTAGGTGGAATTAACACCGGGGAGCTGTTTTTT.

The chain joins TRBV5-6 to TRBJ2-7, with 7 bases fitting TRBD2. With V trimmed by 0 bases and J by 5 bases, 5 bases remained unmatched. The CDR3 covers 14 residues. Per the germline V gene, CDR1 is SGHDT and CDR2 is YYEEEE. The CDR3: CASSLARGSHEQYF. CDR3 bases: TGTGCCAGCAGCTTGGCTCGCGGGAGCCACGAGCAGTACTTC.

This clonotype was counted at least ten times. This chain joins TRBV11-3 and TRBJ1-5, with D uncertain. V lost 6 bases and J lost 1, with 13 bases in between. The length of the CDR3 is 15 residues. Germline V gene sequence: CDR1 SGHNT, CDR2 YENEEA. This CDR3 reads CASSYGLISNQPQHF. CDR3 coding DNA: TGTGCCAGCAGTTACGGACTGATAAGCAATCAGCCCCAGCATTTT. Using reference TRBV11-3 and TRBJ1-5 for the parts outside the CDR3, the full variable domain is EAGVVQSPRYKIIEKKQPVAFWCNPISGHNTLYWYLQNLGQGPELLIRYENEEAVDDSQLPKDRFSAERLKGVDSTLKIQPAELGDSAVYLCASSYGLISNQPQHFGDGTRLSIL.